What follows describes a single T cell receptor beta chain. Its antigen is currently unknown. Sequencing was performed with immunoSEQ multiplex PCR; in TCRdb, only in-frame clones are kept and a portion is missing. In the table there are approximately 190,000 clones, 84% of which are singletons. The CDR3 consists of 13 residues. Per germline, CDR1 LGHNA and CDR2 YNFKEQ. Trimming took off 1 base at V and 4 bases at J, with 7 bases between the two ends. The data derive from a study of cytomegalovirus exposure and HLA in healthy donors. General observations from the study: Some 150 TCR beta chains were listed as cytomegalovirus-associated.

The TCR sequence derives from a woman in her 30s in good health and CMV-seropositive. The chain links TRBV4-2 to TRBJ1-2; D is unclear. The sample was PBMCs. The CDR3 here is CASSQVSSYGYTF. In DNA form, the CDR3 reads TGTGCCAGCAGCCAAGTTTCTAGCTATGGCTACACCTTC.